Reported below is one T cell receptor gamma chain. Its cognate antigen is unknown. The data are from a study of Vδ1+ human thymocytes. Extracted RNA was reverse transcribed into cDNA. Multiplex PCR used pooled V-gene forward primers and a constant-region reverse primer to amplify CDR3s. TCRdb re-called the multiplex PCR reads via CATT. The sample has 25,000 to 30,000 gamma-chain clones, around 20% seen once. Study-level points and caveats: Thymic delta-chain repertoires held 15% to 20% Vdelta2 sequences and few Vdelta3, despite high sort purity. In the thymus, TRG and TRD repertoires looked highly polyclonal with Gaussian CDR3 lengths.

Germline V lookup: CDR1 VINAFY, CDR2 YDVSNSKD. The CDR3 is 10 amino acids. The V and J ends lost 4 bases and 16 bases, in that order; junction bases with no gene match: 10. The TCR originated in a boy under three years old who had congenital heart surgery. The chain is built from TRGV5 and TRGJ1 or TRGJ2. Sequencing was carried out using Vdelta1+ gamma-delta thymocytes from the thymus. This sample's subset: FACS-sorted CD3+ TCRalphabeta- TCRVdelta1+ TCRVdelta2- thymocytes. The CDR3 bases are TGTGCCACCTGGGATACTCCCCCCCTCTTT. Translated, it gives CATWDTPPLF.